This T cell receptor (beta chain) was sequenced in a study of blood T cells in healthy people across ages. Overall study: Through template switching, about one barcoded beta molecule was captured per two T cells, as measured in model experiments.

CDR3 length: 11 amino acids. The germline V gene encodes CDR1 MNHNY and CDR2 SVGAGI (reference sequence). V dropped 6 bases and J dropped 5 bases, with 5 bases sitting between them. A second PCR of 7 to 11 cycles used a sample-barcoded 5' primer and a J-beta primer mix. A template-switch adaptor containing 12 random nucleotides labeled each cDNA molecule. TCRdb recomputed calls from the 5' RACE reads with MiXCR, one row per CDR3 protein. The sample has approximately 800,000 distinct CDR3 sequences, around half seen once. The study recruited healthy Caucasian donors from Russia who were aged about 6 to 95.

This sequence originates from a man at least 80 years old in good health. This sequence joins TRBV6-6 and TRBJ1-5, with unresolved D. Material: blood. The CDR3 sequence: CASRQDQPQHF. The CDR3 nucleotides read TGTGCCAGCAGGCAAGATCAGCCCCAGCATTTT.